The T cell receptor beta chain described here comes from a study of blood T cell repertoires in COVID-19. Study overall: COVID-19 samples from acute and convalescent phases originated in the United States, Italy and Spain. In each case, the material was cDNA or gDNA derived from T cells, B-cell-depleted T cells, or PBMCs.

The CDR3 has 15 residues. CDR1 and CDR2 (germline): LGHDT, YNNKEL (reference sequence). V lost 1 base, J lost 8 bases, and 7 bases stayed unmatched. In the authors' workflow: The authors estimated nucleated cell counts from reference gene primer amplification. Produced via immunoSEQ multiplex PCR; TCRdb's table is partial and in-frame only. The V and J calls and clone size come from that table; D and trimming were worked out from the DNA. The sample has 90,000 to 100,000 clones, 80% to 90% seen once; the top ten hold around 1.6%. This clone occurred once. This sequence was found in a man older than 75 with acute or convalescent COVID-19. The V gene is TRBV3-1 (or the pseudogene TRBV3-2), the J gene TRBJ2-1, with 8 bases fitting TRBD2. The sequenced sample was peripheral blood. The CDR3: CASSQAAGGLYEQFF. The CDR3 DNA is TGTGCCAGCAGCCAAGCGGCGGGAGGACTCTATGAGCAGTTCTTC.